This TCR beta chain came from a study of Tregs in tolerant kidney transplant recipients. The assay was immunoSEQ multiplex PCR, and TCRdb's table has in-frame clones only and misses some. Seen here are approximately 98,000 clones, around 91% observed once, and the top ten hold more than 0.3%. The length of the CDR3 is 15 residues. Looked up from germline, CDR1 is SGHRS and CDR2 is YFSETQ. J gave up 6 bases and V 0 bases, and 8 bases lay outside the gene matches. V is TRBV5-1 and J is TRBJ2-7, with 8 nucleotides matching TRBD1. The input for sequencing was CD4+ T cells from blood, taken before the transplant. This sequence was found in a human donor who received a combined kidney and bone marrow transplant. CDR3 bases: TGCGCCAGCAGCTTGGGGACAGGGAATCCTTCCGAGCAGTACTTC. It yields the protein CASSLGTGNPSEQYF.